The 13 T cell receptor beta chains below all came from one sample that was sequenced in a study of CD8+CD57+ T cells in acquired aplastic anemia. According to the study, genomic DNA was the template for TCR beta VDJ and CDR3 profiling. MiXCR, run by TCRdb on the reads, gives a single entry per CDR3 protein. The sample shows 200,000 to 250,000 distinct CDR3 sequences, around 60% of them seen only once. The specimen was sorted CD4+, CD8+, or CD8+CD57+ T cells (not recorded which) from PBMCs. The receptors derive from a human donor in good health.

This chain links TRBV5-4 with TRBJ1-2; D remains ambiguous. Looked up from germline, CDR1 is SGHNT and CDR2 is YYREEE (reference sequence). The V end was cut by 10 bases, the J end by 6 bases, with 22 bases between. CDR3 length: 14 residues. This chain's CDR3 is CASGSGGKEDGYTF. The CDR3 coding sequence is TGTGCCTCCGGGTCCGGAGGGAAGGAAGATGGCTACACCTTC.

Comments on this clonotype: At one end, the junction sequence differs from germline, possibly due to a read error. V gene TRBV15 combines with J gene TRBJ1-6; D unresolved. This CDR3 spans 15 amino acids. Germline values: CDR1 LNHNV, CDR2 YYDKDF (reference sequence). The CDR3 sequence: CATRESYSDNPPLHF. The CDR3 DNA follows: TGTGCCACCAGGGAATCCTATTCAGATAATCCACCCCTCCACTTT.

This clonotype was seen ten or more times. The gene calls are TRBV9 and TRBJ1-5, with D unclear. CDR1 is SGDLS and CDR2 is YYNGEE in the germline V gene. The CDR3 length is 14 residues. The V gene lost 0 bases and the J gene lost 4 bases, with 8 bases spanning the gap. The CDR3 is CASSVGLMNQPQHF. The DNA of the CDR3 is TGTGCCAGCAGCGTAGGTCTGATGAATCAGCCCCAGCATTTT.

The chain carries TRBV15 and TRBJ2-7; TRBD1 is a possible D gene (7 bases). The CDR3 sequence is 16 residues long. V lost 0 bases and J lost 2, with 14 bases in between. Germline V gene sequence: CDR1 LNHNV, CDR2 YYDKDF (reference sequence). The CDR3 DNA reads as TGTGCCACCAGCAGAGATGCAGGGGGAGGCCCCTACGAGCAGTACTTC. It encodes CATSRDAGGGPYEQYF.

This clonotype appeared once. The chain couples TRBV4-3 to TRBJ1-2; no clear D. Per germline, CDR1 LGHNA and CDR2 YSLEER. Trimming cost V 0 bases and J 4 bases, with 9 bases left between them. The CDR3 sequence is 14 residues long. The CDR3 region has the DNA TGCGCCAGCAGCCAAGATCCAGGACCCTATGGCTACACCTTC. Translation gives CASSQDPGPYGYTF.

This clonotype has a count of ten or more. The chain combines TRBV13 with TRBJ2-7; a possible D gene is TRBD1 (6 bases). This CDR3 region has 13 residues. V lost 3 bases and J lost 3, with 9 bases in between. Germline-derived CDR1 and CDR2 are PRHDT and FYEKMQ (reference sequence). The CDR3: CASSFQGSYEQYF. CDR3 DNA: TGTGCCAGCAGCTTCCAGGGGAGCTACGAGCAGTACTTC.

This clonotype was found a few times. The J gene is TRBJ2-1, the V gene TRBV29-1; 7 bases match TRBD1. Germline V gives CDR1 SQVTM, CDR2 ANQGSEA. The CDR3 contains 13 residues. J lost 14 bases, V lost 8 bases, and 18 bases had no gene match. The CDR3 is CSQVGVPRQGEFF. The CDR3 DNA sequence: TGCAGCCAAGTAGGCGTCCCTCGACAGGGAGAGTTCTTC.

The chain employs TRBV6-5 and TRBJ2-2; 14 positions agree with TRBD2. The CDR3 spans 15 residues. CDR1 is MNHEY and CDR2 is SVGAGI in the germline V gene. Trimming removed 6 bases from V and 5 bases from J; junction bases left unmatched: 2. DNA of the CDR3: TGTGCCAGCAGCCGGACTAGCGGGGGGACCGGGGAGCTGTTTTTT. It yields the protein CASSRTSGGTGELFF.

This clonotype has only a few counts. The rearrangement uses TRBV7-9 and TRBJ2-5; D not certain. V lost 1 base, J lost 4 bases, and 7 bases lay in between. The CDR3 has 13 residues. CDR1 is SEHNR, CDR2 FQNEAQ, per germline (reference sequence). The CDR3: CASSLGAAETQYF. Here the CDR3 DNA reads TGTGCCAGCAGCTTAGGTGCGGCAGAGACCCAGTACTTC.

The V gene is TRBV6-2 or TRBV6-3, the J gene TRBJ1-1; D not resolved. CDR1 MNHEY and CDR2 SVGEGT come from the germline V gene. This CDR3 is built from 13 residues. V was cut by 9 bases and J by 1 base, with 12 bases left in between. This CDR3 is CASISTENTEAFF. For the CDR3, the DNA is TGTGCCAGTATAAGCACGGAGAACACTGAAGCTTTCTTT.

The chain has TRBV2 and TRBJ1-1; unclear D gene. V was clipped by 4 bases and J by 5 bases, with 11 bases between them. CDR3 size: 13 residues. From germline, CDR1 is SNHLY and CDR2 FYNNEI. The CDR3 loop reads CASSGTPRTEAFF. As DNA, the CDR3 is TGTGCCAGCAGTGGGACGCCAAGAACTGAAGCTTTCTTT.

Points on this clonotype: This is likely a read error, given that the CDR3 carries no conserved phenylalanine or tryptophan at its end. The chain has TRBV14 and TRBJ1-1; tentatively, D is TRBD1 (5 bases). Trimming took off 2 bases at V and 4 bases at J, with 11 bases between the two ends. The CDR3 loop spans 14 amino acids. Looked up from germline, CDR1 is SGHDN and CDR2 is FVKESK. The chain's CDR3 is CASSQFRGGTEAFL. CDR3 bases: TGTGCCAGCAGCCAATTTAGGGGAGGCACTGAAGCTTTCCTT.

The chain uses TRBV11-2 and TRBJ2-7; TRBD2 might be the D (6 bases). The V gene lost 5 bases and the J gene lost 7 bases, with 21 bases spanning the gap. This CDR3 is 15 amino acids long. Germline values: CDR1 SGHAT, CDR2 FQNNGV. The CDR3, as DNA: TGTGCCAGCAGCCCATCCACTAGCCGAGGCAAGGAGCAGTACTTC. This sequence encodes CASSPSTSRGKEQYF.